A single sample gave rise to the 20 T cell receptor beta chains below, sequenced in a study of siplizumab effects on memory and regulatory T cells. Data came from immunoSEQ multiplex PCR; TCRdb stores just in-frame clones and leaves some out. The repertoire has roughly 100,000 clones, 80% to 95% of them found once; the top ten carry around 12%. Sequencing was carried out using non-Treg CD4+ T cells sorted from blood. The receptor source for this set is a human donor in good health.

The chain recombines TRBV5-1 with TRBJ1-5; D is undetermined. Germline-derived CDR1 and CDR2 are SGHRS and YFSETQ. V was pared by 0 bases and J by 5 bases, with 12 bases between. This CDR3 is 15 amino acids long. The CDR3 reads CASSLGPRNDQPQHF. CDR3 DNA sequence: TGCGCCAGCAGCTTGGGCCCCAGGAATGATCAGCCCCAGCATTTT.

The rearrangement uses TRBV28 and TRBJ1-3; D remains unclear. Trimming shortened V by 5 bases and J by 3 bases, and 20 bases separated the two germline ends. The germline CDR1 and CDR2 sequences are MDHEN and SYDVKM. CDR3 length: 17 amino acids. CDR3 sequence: CASSPRPQALVGNTIYF. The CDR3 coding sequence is TGTGCCAGCAGTCCAAGACCCCAGGCTTTAGTTGGAAACACCATATATTTT.

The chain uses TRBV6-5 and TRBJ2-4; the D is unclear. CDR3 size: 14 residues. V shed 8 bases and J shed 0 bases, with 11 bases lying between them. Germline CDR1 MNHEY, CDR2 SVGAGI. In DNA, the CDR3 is TGTGCCAGCGGACGGTCATTAGCCAAAAACATTCAGTACTTC. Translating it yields CASGRSLAKNIQYF.

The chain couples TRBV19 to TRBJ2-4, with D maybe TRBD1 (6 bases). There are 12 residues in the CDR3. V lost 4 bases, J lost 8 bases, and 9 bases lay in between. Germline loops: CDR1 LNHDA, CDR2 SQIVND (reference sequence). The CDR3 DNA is TGTGCCAGTAGTACACAGGGAGACATTCAGTACTTC. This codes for CASSTQGDIQYF.

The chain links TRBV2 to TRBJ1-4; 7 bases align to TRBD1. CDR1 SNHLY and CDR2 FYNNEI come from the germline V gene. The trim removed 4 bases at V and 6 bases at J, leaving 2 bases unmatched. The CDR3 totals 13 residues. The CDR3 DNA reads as TGTGCCAGCAGTGTAACAGGGGATGAAAAACTGTTTTTT. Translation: CASSVTGDEKLFF.

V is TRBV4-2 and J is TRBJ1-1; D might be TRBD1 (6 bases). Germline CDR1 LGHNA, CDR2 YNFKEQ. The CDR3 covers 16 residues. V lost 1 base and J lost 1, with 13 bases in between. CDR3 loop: CASSQGLGGANTEAFF. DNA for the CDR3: TGTGCCAGCAGCCAAGGACTTGGGGGGGCGAACACTGAAGCTTTCTTT.

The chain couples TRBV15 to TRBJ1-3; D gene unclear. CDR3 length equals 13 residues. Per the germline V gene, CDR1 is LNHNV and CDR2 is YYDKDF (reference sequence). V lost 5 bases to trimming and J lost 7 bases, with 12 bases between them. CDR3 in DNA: TGTGCCACCAGCCCAGAGGCGGGGAACACCATATATTTT. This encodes CATSPEAGNTIYF.

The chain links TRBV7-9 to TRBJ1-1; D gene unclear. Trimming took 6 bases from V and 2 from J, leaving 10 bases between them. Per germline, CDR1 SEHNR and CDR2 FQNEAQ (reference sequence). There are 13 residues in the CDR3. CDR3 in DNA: TGTGCCAGCAGGTTGGGTCTTAACACTGAAGCTTTCTTT. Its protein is CASRLGLNTEAFF.

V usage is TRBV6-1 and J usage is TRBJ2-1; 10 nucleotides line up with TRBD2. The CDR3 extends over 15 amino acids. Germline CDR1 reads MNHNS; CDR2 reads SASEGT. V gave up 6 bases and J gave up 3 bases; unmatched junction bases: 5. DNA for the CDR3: TGTGCCAGCAGCGCACTAGCGGGAAGCTACAATGAGCAGTTCTTC. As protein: CASSALAGSYNEQFF.

CDR3 nucleotides: TGCGCCAGCAGTGCGGGGCCAACTAATGAAAAACTGTTTTTT. Its protein product is CASSAGPTNEKLFF. The chain uses TRBV5-1 and TRBJ1-4; D is perhaps TRBD1 (5 bases). V gave up 5 bases and J gave up 0 bases, with 8 bases separating them. This CDR3 is built from 14 residues. Germline V CDR1 and CDR2: SGHRS, YFSETQ.

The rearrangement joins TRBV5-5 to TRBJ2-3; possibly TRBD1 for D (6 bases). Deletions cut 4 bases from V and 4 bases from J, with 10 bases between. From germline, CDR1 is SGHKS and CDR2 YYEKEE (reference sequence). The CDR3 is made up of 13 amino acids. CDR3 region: CASSVEGADTQYF. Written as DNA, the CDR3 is TGTGCCAGCAGCGTTGAGGGGGCAGATACGCAGTATTTT. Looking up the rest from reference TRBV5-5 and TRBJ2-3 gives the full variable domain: DAGVTQSPTHLIKTRGQQVTLRCSPISGHKSVSWYQQVLGQGPQFIFQYYEKEERGRGNFPDRFSARQFPNYSSELNVNALLLGDSALYLCASSVEGADTQYFGPGTRLTVL.

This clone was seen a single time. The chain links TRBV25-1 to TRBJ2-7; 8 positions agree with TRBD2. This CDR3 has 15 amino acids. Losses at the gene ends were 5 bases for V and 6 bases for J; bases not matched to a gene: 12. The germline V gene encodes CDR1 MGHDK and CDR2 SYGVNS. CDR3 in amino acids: CASSQRSGSPSEQYF. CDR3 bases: TGTGCCAGCAGTCAGCGGAGCGGGAGCCCTTCCGAGCAGTACTTC.

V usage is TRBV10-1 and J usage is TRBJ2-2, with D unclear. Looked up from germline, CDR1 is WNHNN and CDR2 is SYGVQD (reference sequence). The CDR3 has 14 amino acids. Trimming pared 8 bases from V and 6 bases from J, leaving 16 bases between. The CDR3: CASAMGRRAGELFF. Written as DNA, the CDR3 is TGCGCCAGCGCCATGGGCAGAAGGGCCGGGGAGCTGTTTTTT.

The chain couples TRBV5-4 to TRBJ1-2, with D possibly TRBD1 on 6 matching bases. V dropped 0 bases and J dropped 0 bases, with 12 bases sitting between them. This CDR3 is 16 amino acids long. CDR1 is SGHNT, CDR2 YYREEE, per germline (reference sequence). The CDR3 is CASSLAGGASNYGYTF. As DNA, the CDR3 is TGTGCCAGCAGCTTGGCCGGGGGGGCGTCTAACTATGGCTACACCTTC.

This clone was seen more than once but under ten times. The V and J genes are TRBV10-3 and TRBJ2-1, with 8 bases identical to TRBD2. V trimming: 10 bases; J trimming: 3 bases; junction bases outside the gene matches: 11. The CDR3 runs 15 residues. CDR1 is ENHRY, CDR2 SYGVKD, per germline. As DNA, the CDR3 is TGTGCCACCGCGTCGGGACGGGGGGGCTACAATGAGCAGTTCTTC. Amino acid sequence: CATASGRGGYNEQFF.

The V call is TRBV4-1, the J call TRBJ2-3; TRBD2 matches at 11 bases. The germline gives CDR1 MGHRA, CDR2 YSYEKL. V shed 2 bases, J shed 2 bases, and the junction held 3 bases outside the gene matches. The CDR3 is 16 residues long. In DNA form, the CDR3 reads TGCGCCAGCAGCCAAATAGCGGGAGGGAACACAGATACGCAGTATTTT. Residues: CASSQIAGGNTDTQYF.

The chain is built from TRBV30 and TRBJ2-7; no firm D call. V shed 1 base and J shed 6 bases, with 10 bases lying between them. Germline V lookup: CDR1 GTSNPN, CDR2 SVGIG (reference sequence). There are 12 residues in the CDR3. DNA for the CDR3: TGTGCCTGGAGTGCCTATCCCCTCGAGCAGTACTTC. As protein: CAWSAYPLEQYF.

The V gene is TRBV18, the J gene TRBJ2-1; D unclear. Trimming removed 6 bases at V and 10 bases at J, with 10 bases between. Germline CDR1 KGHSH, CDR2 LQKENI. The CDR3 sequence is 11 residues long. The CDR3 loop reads CASSVVQEQFF. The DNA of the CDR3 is TGTGCCAGCTCGGTGGTGCAAGAGCAGTTCTTC.

DNA of the CDR3: TGCAGCGTTGAACAGGGGACCTATGGCTACACCTTC. Translated: CSVEQGTYGYTF. V is TRBV29-1 and J is TRBJ1-2; a possible D gene is TRBD1 (6 bases). The V and J ends lost 2 bases and 4 bases respectively, with 8 bases between them. This CDR3 contains 12 residues. Germline V CDR1 and CDR2: SQVTM, ANQGSEA. The entire variable domain, with the rest obtained from reference TRBV29-1 and TRBJ1-2, is as follows: SAVISQKPSRDICQRGTSLTIQCQVDSQVTMMFWYRQQPGQSLTLIATANQGSEATYESGFVIDKFPISRPNLTFSTLTVSNMSPEDSSIYLCSVEQGTYGYTFGSGTRLTVV.

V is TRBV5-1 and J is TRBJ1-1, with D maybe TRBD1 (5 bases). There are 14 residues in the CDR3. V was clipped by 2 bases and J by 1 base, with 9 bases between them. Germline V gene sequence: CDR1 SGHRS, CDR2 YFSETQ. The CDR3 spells CASSFTTGNTEAFF. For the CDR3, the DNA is TGCGCCAGCAGCTTTACCACAGGGAACACTGAAGCTTTCTTT. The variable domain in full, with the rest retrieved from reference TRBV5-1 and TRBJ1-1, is KAGVTQTPRYLIKTRGQQVTLSCSPISGHRSVSWYQQTPGQGLQFLFEYFSETQRNKGNFPGRFSGRQFSNSRSEMNVSTLELGDSALYLCASSFTTGNTEAFFGQGTRLTVV.